This T cell receptor (beta chain) was recovered during a study of blood T cells in healthy people across ages. It was with a sample-barcoded 5' primer and a J-beta primer mix that a second PCR of about 6 to 11 cycles was run. Per-sample output comprised a minimum of 3 million paired-end reads containing CDR3. A single record per CDR3 protein comes from TCRdb applying MiXCR to the 5' RACE reads. This sample has roughly 2 million distinct CDR3 sequences, with around half found just once. On this clonotype: Its target is not known.

The germline V gene has CDR1 SGHDN and CDR2 FVKESK. The CDR3 covers 16 residues. With 0 bases removed from V and 0 bases from J, the gap between germline ends came to 6 bases. Study observations and caveats: Long-lived donors carried more naive CD4+ cells and greater diversity than aged donors.

Healthy individuals of Caucasian origin from Russia, aged about 6 to 100, served as donors. The receptor was derived from a woman in her forties in good health. The chain has TRBV14 and TRBJ2-6; D is unresolved. What was sequenced was blood. The CDR3, as DNA: TGTGCCAGCAGCCAAGATCGCCTCTCTGGGGCCAACGTCCTGACTTTC. Residues: CASSQDRLSGANVLTF.